Below, one T cell receptor (beta chain) is given with its context. By sample share, this clonotype is medium-sized (0.01 to 0.1%). Its antigen remains undetermined. No qualities accompany the bases; no much larger clone lies one base away. The data originate from a study of low-dose radiotherapy and immunotherapy resistance in tumors (dated by TCRdb to 2022 to 2024). At the level of the whole study: In Cohort 1, each fraction delivered 0.5 Gy every 2 weeks, and the prescribed total PTV dose was 6.5 Gy. For Cohort 2, the dose was 1 Gy per fraction given every two weeks, adding up to 13 Gy in total across 26 weeks. Eight patients were included in the translational analysis: three from the first dose cohort and the first five from the second dose cohort. Patients were given nivolumab as a 240 mg flat dose every two weeks and ipilimumab at 1 mg/kg every six weeks, with both drugs delivered intravenously. Aspirin 300 mg was taken orally once daily by patients for four cycles, starting on cycle 1 day 1. Trial participants were not randomized into treatment groups. Cyclophosphamide 200 mg/m2 was given intravenously every two weeks, one day before each radiation and immunotherapy administration.

The germline V gene provides CDR1 SGHDT and CDR2 YYEEEE. Counted from cysteine to phenylalanine, this CDR3 has 12 amino acids. Just CDR3 DNA is preserved here, 36 bases in frame from base 1. Trimming costs V 0 bases and J 7 bases, and their ends lie 5 bases apart. The sample's time point label, in plain terms: before trial treatment. Donors were enrolled in RACIN, a single-arm phase I dose-escalation trial combining nivolumab, ipilimumab, aspirin, low-dose cyclophosphamide and low-dose radiotherapy. To be eligible, a patient needed to have an advanced solid tumor that was TIL-negative. Sequencing relied on an Illumina HiSeq 2500. Superscript III and a set of TRAV- and TRBV-specific primers were used to synthesize first-strand cDNA, so that both TCRalpha and TCRbeta chains were covered. TCRs were amplified for around 20 PCR cycles with Phusion, using a constant-region primer paired with the adapter attached to the V primers. The MessageAmp II aRNA Amplification Kit was used to amplify the isolated mRNA, with in vitro transcription run for approximately 15 hours at 37 degrees C. mRNA for TCR sequencing was isolated with the Dynabeads mRNA DIRECT Purification Kit. Indexed Illumina adapters were added in a second roughly 25-cycle Phusion PCR, and the resulting products were purified with AMPure XP beads. In the original analysis: Custom Perl scripts pooled TCR sequences encoding the same protein, removed out-of-frame sequences and computed each clonotype's abundance. Any TCR sequence supported by only a single read was excluded from analysis. Repertoire metrics included Shannon entropy, Gini index, clonality, richness, and frequency of TCRs shared between repertoires. TCRdb reprocessed the public reads (quality trimming at Q25 with fastp, clone calling with MiXCR) and kept in-frame beta chains. Rows with a matching CDR3 protein are joined into one entry that keeps the most common DNA and genes. The V and J calls follow TCRdb's processing rather than the paper's. A total of tens of thousands of distinct CDR3 sequences appear in this sample, 30% to 35% of them only once. The ten largest clones capture 3.7% of the sample.

Sequencing was performed on PBMCs, taken before treatment. The receptor was derived from a male donor with gallbladder cancer. The chain employs TRBV5-6 and TRBJ2-1, with no confident D gene call. For the CDR3, the sequence is CASSLGVNEQFF. In nucleotide form, the sequence is TGTGCCAGCAGCTTGGGGGTAAATGAGCAGTTCTTC.